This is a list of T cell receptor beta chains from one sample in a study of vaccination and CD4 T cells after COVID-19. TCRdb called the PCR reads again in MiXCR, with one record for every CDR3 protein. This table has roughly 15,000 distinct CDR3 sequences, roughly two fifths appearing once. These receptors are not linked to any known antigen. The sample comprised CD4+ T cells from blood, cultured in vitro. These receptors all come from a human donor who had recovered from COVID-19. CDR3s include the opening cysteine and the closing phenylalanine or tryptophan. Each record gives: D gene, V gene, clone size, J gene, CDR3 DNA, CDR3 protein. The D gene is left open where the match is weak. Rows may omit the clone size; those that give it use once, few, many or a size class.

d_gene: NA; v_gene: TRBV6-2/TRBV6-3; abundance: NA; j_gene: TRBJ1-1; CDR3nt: TGTGCCAGCACTAAACCAGCCGGGACCCGCGAAGCTTTCTTT; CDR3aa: CASTKPAGTREAFF
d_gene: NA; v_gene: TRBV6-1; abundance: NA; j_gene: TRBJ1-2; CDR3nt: TGTGCCAGCCAAACCTTCGGGGTTTGGCGTGGCTACACCTTC; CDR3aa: CASQTFGVWRGYTF
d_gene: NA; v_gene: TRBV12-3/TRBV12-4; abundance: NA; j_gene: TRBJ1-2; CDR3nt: TGTGCCAGCAGTCGGAATGGCTACACCTTC; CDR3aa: CASSRNGYTF
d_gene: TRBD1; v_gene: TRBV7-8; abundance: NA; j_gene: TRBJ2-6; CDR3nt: TGTGCCAGCAGCTTGTCCGGACAGGGGTTCGGGGCCAACGTCCTGACTTTC; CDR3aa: CASSLSGQGFGANVLTF
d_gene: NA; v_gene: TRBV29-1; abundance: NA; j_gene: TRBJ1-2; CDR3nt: TGCAGCGTTGATCCGGCCAGTACTAATGGCTACACCTTC; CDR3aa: CSVDPASTNGYTF
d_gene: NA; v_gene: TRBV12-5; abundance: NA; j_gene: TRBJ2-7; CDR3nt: TGTGCTAGTGGTTTGGGATTAACCAGGGGAGTTCCGGGCGAGCAGTACTTC; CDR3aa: CASGLGLTRGVPGEQYF
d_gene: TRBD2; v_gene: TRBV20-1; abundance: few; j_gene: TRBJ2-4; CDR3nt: TGCAGTGTCTTTTATGGGGGTGGCGGGAGCCAAAACATTCAGTACTTC; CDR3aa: CSVFYGGGGSQNIQYF
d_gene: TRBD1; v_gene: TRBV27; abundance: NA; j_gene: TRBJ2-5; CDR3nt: TGTGCCAGCAGTCTGGGGACAGGGGCCTTCAGGACCCAGTACTTC; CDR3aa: CASSLGTGAFRTQYF
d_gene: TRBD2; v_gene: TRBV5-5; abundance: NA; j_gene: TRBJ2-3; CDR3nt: TGTGCCAGCAGCTCGGAGTTTGGGACCCTAGCGGGGGATGATACGCAGTATTTT; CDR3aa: CASSSEFGTLAGDDTQYF
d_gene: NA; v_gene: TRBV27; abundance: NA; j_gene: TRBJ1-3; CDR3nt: TGTGCCAGCAGTTTATCCGGAGACTCTGGAAACACCATATATTTT; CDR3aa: CASSLSGDSGNTIYF
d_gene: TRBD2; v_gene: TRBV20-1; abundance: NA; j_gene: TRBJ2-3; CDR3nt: TGCAGTGCTTTAAGGACTAGCGGGACTGGCACAGATACGCAGTATTTT; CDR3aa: CSALRTSGTGTDTQYF
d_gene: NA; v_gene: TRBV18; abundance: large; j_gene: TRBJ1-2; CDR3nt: TGTGCCAGCTCACCCGACGGGGCGACCTATGGCTACACCTTC; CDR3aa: CASSPDGATYGYTF
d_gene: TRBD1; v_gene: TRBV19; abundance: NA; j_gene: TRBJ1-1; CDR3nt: TGTGCCAGTATCATAGGTCAGGGGGCGAACACTGAAGCTTTCTTT; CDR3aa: CASIIGQGANTEAFF
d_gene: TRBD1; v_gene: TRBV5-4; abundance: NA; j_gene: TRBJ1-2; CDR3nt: TGTGCCAGCAGCTGGGGGACAGGGGGCTATGGCTACACCTTC; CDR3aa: CASSWGTGGYGYTF
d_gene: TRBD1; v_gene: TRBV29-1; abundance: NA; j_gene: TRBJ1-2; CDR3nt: TGCAGCGCCAACAGGGGAGTAAACTATGGCTACACCTTC; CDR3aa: CSANRGVNYGYTF
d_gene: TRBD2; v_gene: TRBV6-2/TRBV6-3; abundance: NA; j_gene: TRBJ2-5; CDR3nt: TGTGCCAGCTCCCTAGCGCCTAGCGGGGTGGAGACCCAGTACTTC; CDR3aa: CASSLAPSGVETQYF
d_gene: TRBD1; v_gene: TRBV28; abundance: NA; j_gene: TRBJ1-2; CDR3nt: TGTGCCAGCAGTCCCCCCGGGACAGGGACCCAATACTATGGCTACACCTTC; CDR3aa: CASSPPGTGTQYYGYTF
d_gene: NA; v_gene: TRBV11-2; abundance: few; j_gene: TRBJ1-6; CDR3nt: TGTGCCAGCAGCTTAGATATGCGGGTAACTTCACCCCTCCACTTT; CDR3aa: CASSLDMRVTSPLHF
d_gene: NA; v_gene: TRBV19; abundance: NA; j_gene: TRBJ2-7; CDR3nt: TGTGCCAGTAGTCACCGCTACGAGCAGTACTTC; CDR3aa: CASSHRYEQYF
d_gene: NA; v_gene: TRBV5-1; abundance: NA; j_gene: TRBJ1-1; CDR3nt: TGCGCCAGCAGCTTGGTAGCCGGGATGAACACTGAAGCTTTCTTT; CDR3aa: CASSLVAGMNTEAFF
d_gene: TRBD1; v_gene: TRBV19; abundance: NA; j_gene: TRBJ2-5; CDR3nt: TGTGCCAGTAGGAAGGGTCTCGGGACAGGGCAAGAGACCCAGTACTTC; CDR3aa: CASRKGLGTGQETQYF
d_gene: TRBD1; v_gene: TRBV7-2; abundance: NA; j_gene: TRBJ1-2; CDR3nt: TGTGCCAGCAGCCCGCCCGGACAGGGGCGAATGGGAGGCTACACCTTC; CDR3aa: CASSPPGQGRMGGYTF
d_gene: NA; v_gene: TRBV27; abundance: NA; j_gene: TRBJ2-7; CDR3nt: TGTGCCAGCAGTCCCGGACCAACCACATTCTCTAGTGAGCAGTACTTC; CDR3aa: CASSPGPTTFSSEQYF
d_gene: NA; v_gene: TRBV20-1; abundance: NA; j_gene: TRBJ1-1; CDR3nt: TGCAGTGCTGTCCCAGGGAACATGAACACTGAAGCTTTCTTT; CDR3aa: CSAVPGNMNTEAFF
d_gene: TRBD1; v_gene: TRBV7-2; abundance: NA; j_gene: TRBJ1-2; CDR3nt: TGTGCCAGCAGCTACACGGGACAGGGGGAAGTAAGTGGCTACACCTTC; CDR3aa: CASSYTGQGEVSGYTF
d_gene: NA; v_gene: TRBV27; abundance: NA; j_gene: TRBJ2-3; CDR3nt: TGTGCCAGCAGGCCCATGGGAGCAGGGATCACAGATACGCAGTATTTT; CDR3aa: CASRPMGAGITDTQYF
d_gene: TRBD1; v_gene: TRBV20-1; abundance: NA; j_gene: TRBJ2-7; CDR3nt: TGCAGTGCTACTACGGGACAGGGGGTCTCCTACGAGCAGTACTTC; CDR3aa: CSATTGQGVSYEQYF
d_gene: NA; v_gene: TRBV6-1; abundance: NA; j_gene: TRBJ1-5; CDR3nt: TGTGCCAGCAGTGAGGGACGGTTCAATCAGCCCCAGCATTTT; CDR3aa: CASSEGRFNQPQHF
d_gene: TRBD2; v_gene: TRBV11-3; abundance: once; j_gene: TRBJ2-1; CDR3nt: TGTGCCAGCAGCCCTGAGACTAGCGGCTACAATGAGCAGTTCTTC; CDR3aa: CASSPETSGYNEQFF